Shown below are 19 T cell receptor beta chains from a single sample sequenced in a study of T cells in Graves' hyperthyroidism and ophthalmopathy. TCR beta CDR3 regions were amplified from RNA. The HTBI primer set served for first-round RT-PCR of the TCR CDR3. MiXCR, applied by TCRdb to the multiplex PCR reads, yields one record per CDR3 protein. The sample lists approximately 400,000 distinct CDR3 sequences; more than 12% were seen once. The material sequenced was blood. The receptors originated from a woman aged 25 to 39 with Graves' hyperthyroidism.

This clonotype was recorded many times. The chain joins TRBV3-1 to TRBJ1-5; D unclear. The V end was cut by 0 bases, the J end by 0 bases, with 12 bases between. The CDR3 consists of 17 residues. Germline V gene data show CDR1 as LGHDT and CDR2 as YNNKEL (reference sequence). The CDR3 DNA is TGTGCCAGCAGCCAAGATGAGCCAAGACTTAGCAATCAGCCCCAGCATTTT. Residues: CASSQDEPRLSNQPQHF.

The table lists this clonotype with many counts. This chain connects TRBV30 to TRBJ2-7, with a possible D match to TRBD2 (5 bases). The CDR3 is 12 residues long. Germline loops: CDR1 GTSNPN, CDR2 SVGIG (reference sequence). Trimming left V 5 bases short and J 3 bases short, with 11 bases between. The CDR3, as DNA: TGTGCCTGGGCCCCGGGATTCTACGAGCAGTACTTC. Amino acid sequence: CAWAPGFYEQYF.

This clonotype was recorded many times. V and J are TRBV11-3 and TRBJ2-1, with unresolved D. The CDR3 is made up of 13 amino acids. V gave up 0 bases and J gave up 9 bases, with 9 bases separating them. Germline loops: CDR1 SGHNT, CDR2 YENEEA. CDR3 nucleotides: TGTGCCAGCAGCTTAGATGTTGTAGGTGAGCAGTTCTTC. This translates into CASSLDVVGEQFF.

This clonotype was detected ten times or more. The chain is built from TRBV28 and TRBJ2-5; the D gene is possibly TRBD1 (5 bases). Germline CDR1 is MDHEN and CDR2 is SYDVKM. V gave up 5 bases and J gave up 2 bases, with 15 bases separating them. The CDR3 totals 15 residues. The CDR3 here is CASSKTQVAQETQYF. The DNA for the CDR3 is TGTGCCAGCAGTAAGACACAGGTCGCTCAAGAGACCCAGTACTTC.

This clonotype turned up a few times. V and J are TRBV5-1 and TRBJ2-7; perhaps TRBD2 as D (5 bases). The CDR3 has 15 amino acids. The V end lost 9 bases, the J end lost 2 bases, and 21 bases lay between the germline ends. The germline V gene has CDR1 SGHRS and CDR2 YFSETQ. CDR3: CATRTGGQPTYEQYF. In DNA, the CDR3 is TGCGCCACCAGGACGGGCGGGCAGCCGACCTACGAGCAGTACTTC.

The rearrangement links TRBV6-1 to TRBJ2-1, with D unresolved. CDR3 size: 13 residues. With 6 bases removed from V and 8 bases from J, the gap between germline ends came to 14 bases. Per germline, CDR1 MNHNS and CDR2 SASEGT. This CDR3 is CASSSKTTDEQFF. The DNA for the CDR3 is TGTGCCAGCAGCTCAAAAACCACAGATGAGCAGTTCTTC.

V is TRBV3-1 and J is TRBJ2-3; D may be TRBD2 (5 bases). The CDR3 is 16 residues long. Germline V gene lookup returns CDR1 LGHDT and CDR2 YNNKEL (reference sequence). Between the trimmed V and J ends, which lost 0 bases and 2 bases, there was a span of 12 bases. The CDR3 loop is CASSQDLREPTDTQYF. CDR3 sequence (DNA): TGTGCCAGCAGCCAAGATTTGAGGGAGCCCACAGATACGCAGTATTTT.

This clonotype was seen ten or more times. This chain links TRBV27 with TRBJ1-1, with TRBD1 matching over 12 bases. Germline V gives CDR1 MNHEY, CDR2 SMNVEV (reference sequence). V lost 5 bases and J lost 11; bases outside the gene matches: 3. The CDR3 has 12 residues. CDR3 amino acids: CASSGTGGSAFF. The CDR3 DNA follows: TGTGCCAGCAGTGGGACAGGGGGCTCGGCTTTCTTT.

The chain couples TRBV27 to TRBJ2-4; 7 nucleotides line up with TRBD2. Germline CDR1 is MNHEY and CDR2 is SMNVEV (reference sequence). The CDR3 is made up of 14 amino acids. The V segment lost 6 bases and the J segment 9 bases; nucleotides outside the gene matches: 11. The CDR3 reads CASSHGLGESIQYF. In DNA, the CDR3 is TGTGCCAGCAGCCACGGACTAGGCGAGTCCATTCAGTACTTC.

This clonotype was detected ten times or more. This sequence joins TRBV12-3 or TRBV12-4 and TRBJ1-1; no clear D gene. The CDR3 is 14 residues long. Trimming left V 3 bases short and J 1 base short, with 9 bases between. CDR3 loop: CASSFNKQNTEAFF. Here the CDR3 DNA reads TGTGCCAGCAGTTTTAACAAACAGAACACTGAAGCTTTCTTT.

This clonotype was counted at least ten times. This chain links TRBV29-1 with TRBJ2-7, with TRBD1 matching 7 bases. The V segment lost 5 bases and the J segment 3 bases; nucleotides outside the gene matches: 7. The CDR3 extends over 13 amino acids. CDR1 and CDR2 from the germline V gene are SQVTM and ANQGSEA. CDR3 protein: CSVQSGQSYEQYF. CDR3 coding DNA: TGCAGCGTTCAGTCGGGACAGAGCTACGAGCAGTACTTC.

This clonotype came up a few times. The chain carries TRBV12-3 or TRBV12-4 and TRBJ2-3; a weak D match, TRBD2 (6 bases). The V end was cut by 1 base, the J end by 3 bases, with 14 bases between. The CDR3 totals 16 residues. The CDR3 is CASSLGTKSMTDTQYF. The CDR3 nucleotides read TGTGCCAGCAGTTTAGGGACTAAAAGTATGACAGATACGCAGTATTTT.

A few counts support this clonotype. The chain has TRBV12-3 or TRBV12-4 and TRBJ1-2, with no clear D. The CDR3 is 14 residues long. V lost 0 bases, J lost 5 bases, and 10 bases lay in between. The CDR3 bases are TGTGCCAGCAGTTTAGCAGACCCCTCTTATGGCTACACCTTC. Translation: CASSLADPSYGYTF.

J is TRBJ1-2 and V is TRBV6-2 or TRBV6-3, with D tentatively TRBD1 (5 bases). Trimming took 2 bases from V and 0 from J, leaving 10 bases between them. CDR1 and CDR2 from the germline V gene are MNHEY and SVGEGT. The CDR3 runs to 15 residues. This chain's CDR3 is CASSYLDTTNYGYTF. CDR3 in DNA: TGTGCCAGCAGTTACCTGGACACAACTAACTATGGCTACACCTTC.

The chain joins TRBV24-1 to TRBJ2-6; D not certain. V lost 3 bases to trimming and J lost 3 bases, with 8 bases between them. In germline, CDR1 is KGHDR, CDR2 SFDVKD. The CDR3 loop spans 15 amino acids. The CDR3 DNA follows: TGTGCCACCAGTGATGGGGTTCATGGGGCCAACGTCCTGACTTTC. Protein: CATSDGVHGANVLTF.

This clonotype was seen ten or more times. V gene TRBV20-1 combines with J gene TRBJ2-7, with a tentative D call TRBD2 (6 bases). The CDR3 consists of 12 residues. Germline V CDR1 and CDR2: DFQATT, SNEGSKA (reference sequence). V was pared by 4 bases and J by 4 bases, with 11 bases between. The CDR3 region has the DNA TGCAGTGCTATGGCGGGGTCATACGAGCAGTACTTC. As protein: CSAMAGSYEQYF.

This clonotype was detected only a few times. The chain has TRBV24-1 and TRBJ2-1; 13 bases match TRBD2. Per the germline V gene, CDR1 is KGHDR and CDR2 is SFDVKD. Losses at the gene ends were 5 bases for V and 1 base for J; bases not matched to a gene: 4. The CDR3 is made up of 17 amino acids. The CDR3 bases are TGTGCCACCAGTGCCCCGGGACTAGCGGGATCCTACAATGAGCAGTTCTTC. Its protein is CATSAPGLAGSYNEQFF.

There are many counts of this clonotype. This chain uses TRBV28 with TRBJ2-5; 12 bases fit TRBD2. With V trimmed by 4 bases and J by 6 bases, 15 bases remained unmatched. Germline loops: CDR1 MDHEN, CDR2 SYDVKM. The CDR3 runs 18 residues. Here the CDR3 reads CASSSLLLTSGRTQTQYF. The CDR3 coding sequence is TGTGCCAGCAGTTCCCTCCTCCTAACTAGCGGGAGGACGCAGACCCAGTACTTC.

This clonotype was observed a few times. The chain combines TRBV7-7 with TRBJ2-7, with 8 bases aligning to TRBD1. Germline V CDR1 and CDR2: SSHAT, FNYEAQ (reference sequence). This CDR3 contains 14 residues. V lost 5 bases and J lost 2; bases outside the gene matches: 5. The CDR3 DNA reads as TGTGCCAGCAGCGAGACAGGGGAGACCTACGAGCAGTACTTC. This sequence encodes CASSETGETYEQYF.